The sequence of this TCR delta chain was determined in a study of gamma-delta T cells after stem cell transplantation. The germline V and J ends were trimmed by 4 bases and 0 bases, with 48 bases remaining between them. Looked up from germline, CDR1 is TSWWSYY and CDR2 is QGS. The CDR3 is 27 amino acids. TCRdb reapplied CATT to the RT-PCR reads. This table holds more than 2,000 delta-chain clones, less than 30% found once. Sequenced: gamma-delta T cells. V and J are TRDV1 and TRDJ1; the D gene is possibly TRDD3 (5 bases). This receptor was identified in a human donor. It is not recorded whose cells these are; they may come from a transplant donor. CDR3 in amino acids: CALGAPNPSIPHFGYLGSSPYTDKLIF. The DNA for the CDR3 is TGTGCTCTTGGGGCTCCGAATCCCTCCATTCCCCATTTTGGGTACTTGGGGTCCTCGCCGTACACCGATAAACTCATCTTT.